This is a list of T cell receptor beta chains from one sample in a study of PD-L1 blockade in urothelial cancer. The table came from immunoSEQ multiplex PCR; TCRdb's copy has only in-frame clones and leaves some out. The table lists about 120,000 clones, around 88% of them singletons. Source: PBMCs, taken around atezolizumab (anti-PD-L1) treatment. The source of these receptors is a man in his sixties with urothelial cancer. Both conserved end residues are part of each CDR3. D genes are given only for firm matches. Where a row states a size, it is once, few, many or the class of an expanded clone; other rows omit it.

CASSTHLGGIAGELFF TGTGCCAGTAGTACGCACCTGGGAGGGATCGCCGGGGAGCTGTTTTTT TRBJ2-2 TRBD2 - TRBV19
CASSQTDRVEREQYF TGCGCCAGCAGCCAAACGGACAGGGTAGAACGCGAGCAGTACTTC TRBJ2-7 TRBD1 - TRBV4-1
CASSYSAVGGYTF TGTGCCAGCAGTTACTCGGCTGTTGGTGGCTACACCTTC TRBJ1-2 - - TRBV6-5
CATSRDGRSTDTQYF TGTGCCACCAGCAGAGATGGTCGGTCGACAGATACGCAGTATTTT TRBJ2-3 - - TRBV15
CASSPPGQGSGNTIYF TGTGCCAGCAGCCCCCCCGGACAGGGCTCTGGAAACACCATATATTTT TRBJ1-3 TRBD1 - TRBV14
CASSLALGLAGATGELFF TGTGCCAGCAGCTTAGCGCTAGGGCTAGCGGGAGCCACCGGGGAGCTGTTTTTT TRBJ2-2 TRBD2 - TRBV7-2
CATSRAENTEAFF TGTGCCACCAGCAGGGCGGAGAACACTGAAGCTTTCTTT TRBJ1-1 - once TRBV15
CASSLGGDSAYEQYF TGCGCCAGCAGCTTGGGGGGGGATTCCGCCTACGAGCAGTACTTC TRBJ2-7 - - TRBV5-1
CASSYILAGTDTQYF TGTGCCAGCAGTTACATCCTAGCGGGCACAGATACGCAGTATTTT TRBJ2-3 TRBD2 - TRBV6-5
CATSRDLLADIQYF TGTGCCACCAGCAGAGATCTCTTGGCGGACATTCAGTACTTC TRBJ2-4 - - TRBV15
CASTLGYSLNTEAFF TGCGCCAGCACCTTGGGGTACAGTCTGAACACTGAAGCTTTCTTT TRBJ1-1 - few TRBV5-1
CASSLSGQQYGYTF TGTGCCAGCAGTTTATCGGGACAGCAGTATGGCTACACCTTC TRBJ1-2 TRBD1 - TRBV27
CASRQSNQPQHF TGTGCCAGCCGACAGAGCAATCAGCCCCAGCATTTT TRBJ1-5 - - TRBV28
CASRATGQTNTGELFF TGTGCCAGCAGGGCTACGGGACAGACTAACACCGGGGAGCTGTTTTTT TRBJ2-2 TRBD1 - TRBV2
CASSFLTGGDYEQYF TGCGCCAGCAGCTTTCTCACAGGGGGCGACTACGAGCAGTACTTC TRBJ2-7 TRBD1 once TRBV5-1
CAGAVDSGANVLTF TGTGCCGGGGCAGTTGACTCTGGGGCCAACGTCCTGACTTTC TRBJ2-6 - - TRBV30
CASSIREGQETQYF TGTGCCAGTAGTATACGGGAGGGTCAAGAGACCCAGTACTTC TRBJ2-5 TRBD2 - TRBV19
CSALVNEKLFF TGCAGTGCCCTAGTTAATGAAAAACTGTTTTTT TRBJ1-4 - - TRBV20-1
CASSPFGGHGYTF TGTGCCAGCAGCCCATTCGGGGGGCATGGCTACACCTTC TRBJ1-2 - - TRBV28
CASSLAADTQYF TGCGCCAGCAGCTTGGCAGCAGATACGCAGTATTTT TRBJ2-3 - - TRBV5-1
CASSQGPPGREQNTGELFF TGTGCCAGCAGCCAAGGGCCCCCGGGGAGGGAACAAAACACCGGGGAGCTGTTTTTT TRBJ2-2 TRBD2 - TRBV4-2
CASSPRTVGAFF TGTGCCAGCTCACCACGAACAGTCGGAGCTTTCTTT TRBJ1-1 - - TRBV18
CASSGGQDYGYTF TGTGCCAGCAGCGGAGGACAGGACTATGGCTACACCTTC TRBJ1-2 TRBD1 - TRBV5-5
CASSLAVSSGVGADTQYF TGTGCCAGCAGCTTGGCCGTTTCGAGCGGGGTTGGGGCCGATACGCAGTATTTT TRBJ2-3 TRBD2 - TRBV5-4
CASSLEGTGELFF TGCGCCAGCAGCTTGGAGGGGACCGGGGAGCTGTTTTTT TRBJ2-2 - once TRBV5-1
CASSISRSTDTQYF TGCGCCAGCAGCATCTCGAGGAGCACAGATACGCAGTATTTT TRBJ2-3 - - TRBV5-1
CASRFQGLNSPLHF TGTGCCAGCAGGTTTCAGGGCCTTAATTCACCCCTCCACTTT TRBJ1-6 - - TRBV28
CASSPRTVTYEQYF TGTGCCAGCAGTCCCCGGACTGTCACCTACGAGCAGTACTTC TRBJ2-7 - - TRBV6-6
CASSLRQPISSGNTIYF TGTGCCAGCAGTCTCCGACAGCCAATTAGTTCTGGAAACACCATATATTTT TRBJ1-3 - - TRBV28
CASTRGGPRSTEAFF TGTGCCAGCACGCGGGGTGGGCCGAGGAGCACTGAAGCTTTCTTT TRBJ1-1 - - TRBV7-9
CASRHLAGESNEQFF TGTGCCAGCAGGCATCTAGCGGGGGAAAGCAATGAGCAGTTCTTC TRBJ2-1 TRBD2 - TRBV7-9
CASRGRLDTDTQYF TGTGCCAGCCGCGGGAGGCTCGACACAGATACGCAGTATTTT TRBJ2-3 TRBD2 - TRBV10-3
CASSFIQDRYQETQYF TGCGCCAGCAGCTTTATCCAGGACAGGTACCAAGAGACCCAGTACTTC TRBJ2-5 TRBD1 - TRBV5-1
CASSPGLAGMGSRTDTQYF TGTGCCAGCAGCCCGGGACTAGCGGGAATGGGGAGCCGCACAGATACGCAGTATTTT TRBJ2-3 TRBD2 - TRBV13
CASSPGLAGAHTGELFF TGCGCCAGCAGCCCGGGACTAGCGGGAGCTCACACCGGGGAGCTGTTTTTT TRBJ2-2 TRBD2 once TRBV5-1